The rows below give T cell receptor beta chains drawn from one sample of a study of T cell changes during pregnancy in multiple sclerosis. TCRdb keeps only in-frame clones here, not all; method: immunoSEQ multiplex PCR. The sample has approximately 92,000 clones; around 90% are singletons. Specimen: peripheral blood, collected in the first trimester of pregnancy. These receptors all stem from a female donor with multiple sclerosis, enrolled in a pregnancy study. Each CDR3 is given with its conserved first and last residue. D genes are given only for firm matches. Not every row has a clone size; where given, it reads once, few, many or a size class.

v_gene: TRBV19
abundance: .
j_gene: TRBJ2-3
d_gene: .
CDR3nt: TGTGCCAGTAAGGACAGTCCGATTAGCACAGATACGCAGTATTTT
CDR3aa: CASKDSPISTDTQYF

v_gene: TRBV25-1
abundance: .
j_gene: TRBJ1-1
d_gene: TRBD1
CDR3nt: TGTGCCAGCAGTGTAACAGGGGGCTGGAACACTGAAGCTTTCTTT
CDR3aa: CASSVTGGWNTEAFF

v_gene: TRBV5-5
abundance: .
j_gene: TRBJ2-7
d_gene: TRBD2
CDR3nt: TGTGCCAGCAGCTTGTACTGGGGGGGGGAGCAGTACTTC
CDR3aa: CASSLYWGGEQYF

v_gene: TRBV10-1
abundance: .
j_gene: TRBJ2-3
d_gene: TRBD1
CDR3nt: TGCGCCAGCAGTGACCCGGGACAGGGGGCTGTAGTAGGGGCAGATACGCAGTATTTT
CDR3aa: CASSDPGQGAVVGADTQYF

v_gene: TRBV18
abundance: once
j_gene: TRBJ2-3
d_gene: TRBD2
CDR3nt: TGTGCCAGCTCACCACCGGGTCTAGCGGGAGCAAGAGATACGCAGTATTTT
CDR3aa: CASSPPGLAGARDTQYF

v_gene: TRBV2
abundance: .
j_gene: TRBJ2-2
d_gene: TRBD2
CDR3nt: TGTGCCAGCAGTGAAATGGGACTAGCGACGCCCGGGGAGCTGTTTTTT
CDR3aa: CASSEMGLATPGELFF

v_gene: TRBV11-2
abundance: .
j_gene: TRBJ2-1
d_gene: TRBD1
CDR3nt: TGTGCCAGCAGCCCCAAGGGACAGAACTACAATGAGCAGTTCTTC
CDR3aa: CASSPKGQNYNEQFF

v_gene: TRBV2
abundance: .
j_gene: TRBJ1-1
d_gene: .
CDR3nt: TGTGCCAGCAACCATCTACTCAGGGGTAGGGGTGAAGCTTTCTTT
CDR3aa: CASNHLLRGRGEAFF

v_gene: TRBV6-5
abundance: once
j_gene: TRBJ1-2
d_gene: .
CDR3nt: TGTGCCAGCAGGGAGGGACCAAGCCCCAACTATGGCTACACCTTC
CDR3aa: CASREGPSPNYGYTF

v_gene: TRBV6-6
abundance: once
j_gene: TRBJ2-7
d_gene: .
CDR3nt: TGTGCCAGCAGCCCCCCGGGGAGGGAGCAGTACTTC
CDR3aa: CASSPPGREQYF

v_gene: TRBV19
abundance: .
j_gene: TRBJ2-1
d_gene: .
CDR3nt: TGTGCCAGTAGTACTTCCTACAATGAGCAGTTCTTC
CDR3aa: CASSTSYNEQFF

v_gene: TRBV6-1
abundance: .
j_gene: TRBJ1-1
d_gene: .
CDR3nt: TGTGCCAGTGACGGGGTGGGTGAAGCTTTCTTT
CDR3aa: CASDGVGEAFF

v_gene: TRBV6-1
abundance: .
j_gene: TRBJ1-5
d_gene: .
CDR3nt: TGTGCCAGCAGCTCGGACAGAAATCAGCCCCAGCATTTT
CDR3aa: CASSSDRNQPQHF

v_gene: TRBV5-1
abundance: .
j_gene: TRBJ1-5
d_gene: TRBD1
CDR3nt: TGCGCCAGCAGCTTGACCGCAGGGGGGAATCAGCCCCAGCATTTT
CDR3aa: CASSLTAGGNQPQHF

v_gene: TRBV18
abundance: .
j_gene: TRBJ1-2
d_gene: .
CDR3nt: TGTGCCAGCTCACTCGGACAGCCCTACTACACCTTC
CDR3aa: CASSLGQPYYTF

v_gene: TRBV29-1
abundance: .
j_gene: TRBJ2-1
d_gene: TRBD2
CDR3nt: TGCAGCGTCAGGGGACTAGCGGCGTACAATGAGCAGTTCTTC
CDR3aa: CSVRGLAAYNEQFF

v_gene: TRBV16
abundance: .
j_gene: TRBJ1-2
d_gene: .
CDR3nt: TGTGCCAGCAGCCAATCAGATCCGTTCGGTGGCTACACCTTC
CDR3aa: CASSQSDPFGGYTF

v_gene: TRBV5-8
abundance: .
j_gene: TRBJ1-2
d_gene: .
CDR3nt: TGTGCCAGCAGCTTGGCCTCGGGAGTGGAAGGCTACACCTTC
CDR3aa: CASSLASGVEGYTF

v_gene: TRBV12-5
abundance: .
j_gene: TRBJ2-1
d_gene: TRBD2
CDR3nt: TGTGCTAGTGGTTTGACGGGACTAGCGGGAGGGAATCGCTACAATGAGCAGTTCTTC
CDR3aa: CASGLTGLAGGNRYNEQFF

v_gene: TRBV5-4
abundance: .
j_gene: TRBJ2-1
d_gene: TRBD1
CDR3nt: TGTGCCAGCAGCTCCCGGACAGGGCAAAATGAGCAGTTCTTC
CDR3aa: CASSSRTGQNEQFF

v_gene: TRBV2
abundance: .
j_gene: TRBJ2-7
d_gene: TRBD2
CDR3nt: TGTGCCAGCGCTAGCGGGAGTAACCAGTACGAGCAGTACTTC
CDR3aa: CASASGSNQYEQYF

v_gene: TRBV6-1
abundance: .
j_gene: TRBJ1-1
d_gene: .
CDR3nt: TGTGCCAGCAGCCCCGGGGCTGAAGCTTTCTTT
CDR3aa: CASSPGAEAFF

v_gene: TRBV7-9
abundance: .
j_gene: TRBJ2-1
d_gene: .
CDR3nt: TGTGCCAGCAGCCCCCGGGTTAACAATGAGCAGTTCTTC
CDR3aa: CASSPRVNNEQFF

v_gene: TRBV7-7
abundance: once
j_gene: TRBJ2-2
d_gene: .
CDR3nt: TGTGCCAGCAGCCCCCCGAGGCACACCGGGGAGCTGTTTTTT
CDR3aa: CASSPPRHTGELFF

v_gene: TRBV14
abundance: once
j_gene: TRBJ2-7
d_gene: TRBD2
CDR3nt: TGTGCCAGCAGCCATAGCGGGAGGGACGAGCAGTACTTC
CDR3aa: CASSHSGRDEQYF

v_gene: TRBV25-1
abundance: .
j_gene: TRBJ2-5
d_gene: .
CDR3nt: TGTGCCAGCACACTAGCATACACAGAGACCCAGTACTTC
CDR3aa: CASTLAYTETQYF

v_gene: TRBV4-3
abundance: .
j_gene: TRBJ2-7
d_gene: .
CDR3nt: TGCGCCAGCAGCCAAGATGTTGGTCCTGCTAAGGAGCAGTACTTC
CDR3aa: CASSQDVGPAKEQYF

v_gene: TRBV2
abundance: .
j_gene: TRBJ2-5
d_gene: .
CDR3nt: TGTGCCAGCAGCCCCTGGGAGGAACAAGAGACCCAGTACTTC
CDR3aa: CASSPWEEQETQYF

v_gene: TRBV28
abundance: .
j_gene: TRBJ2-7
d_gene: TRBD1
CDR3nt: TGTGCCAGCAGTTTAACGGGCCAGGGGGTTCCAAAAACCTATGAGCAGTACTTC
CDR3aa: CASSLTGQGVPKTYEQYF

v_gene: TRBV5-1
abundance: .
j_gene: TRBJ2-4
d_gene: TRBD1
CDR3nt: TGCGCCAGCAGCTTGGGGACAGGGGGCGATAGGGGAAACATTCAGTACTTC
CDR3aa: CASSLGTGGDRGNIQYF

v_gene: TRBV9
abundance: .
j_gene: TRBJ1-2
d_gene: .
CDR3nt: TGTGCCAGCACCAGGGCCACCAGGGATATTTATGGCTACACCTTC
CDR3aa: CASTRATRDIYGYTF

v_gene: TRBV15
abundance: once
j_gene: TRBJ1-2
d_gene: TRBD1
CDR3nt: TGTGCCACCAGCAGGGGACAGTCCGGAGCTAACTATGGCTACACCTTC
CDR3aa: CATSRGQSGANYGYTF

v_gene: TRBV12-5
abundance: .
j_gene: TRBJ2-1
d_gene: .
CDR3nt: TGTGCTAGTGGGATTCTAGCTTACAATGAGCAGTTCTTC
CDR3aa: CASGILAYNEQFF

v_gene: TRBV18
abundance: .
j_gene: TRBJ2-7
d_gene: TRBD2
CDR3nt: TGTGCCAGCTCACCACCCGCTATACTAGCGGGAGGGACCTACGAGCAGTACTTC
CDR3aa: CASSPPAILAGGTYEQYF

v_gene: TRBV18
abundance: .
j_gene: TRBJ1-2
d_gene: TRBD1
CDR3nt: TGTGCCAGCTCACCACGTGGACAGGACTATGGCTACACCTTC
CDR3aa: CASSPRGQDYGYTF

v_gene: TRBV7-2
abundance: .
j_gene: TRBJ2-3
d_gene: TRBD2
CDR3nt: TGTGCCAGCAGCCTAGCGGGGCGAACAGATACGCAGTATTTT
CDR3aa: CASSLAGRTDTQYF

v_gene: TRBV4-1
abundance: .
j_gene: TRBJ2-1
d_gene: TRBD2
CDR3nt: TGCGCCAGCAGCCAAGATATTCGAGCGGGAAGGGATGAGCAGTTCTTC
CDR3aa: CASSQDIRAGRDEQFF

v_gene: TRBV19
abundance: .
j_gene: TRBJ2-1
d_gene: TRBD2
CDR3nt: TGTGCCAGTAGTTATGGCGGGAGCTACAATGAGCAGTTCTTC
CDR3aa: CASSYGGSYNEQFF

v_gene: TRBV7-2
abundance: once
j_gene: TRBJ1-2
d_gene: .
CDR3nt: TGTGCCAGCAGCTTAGTAGTCTCCGATGGCTACACCTTC
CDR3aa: CASSLVVSDGYTF